This TCR beta chain was identified during a study of T cells in localized non-small cell lung cancer (TCRdb year 2020). In the study overall: The study examined T cell repertoires in 236 patients with early-stage NSCLC and compared tumors with uninvolved tumor-adjacent lungs. The mean age of the NSCLC patients was roughly 70 years, with roughly 120 men and 85 to 110 women. The cohort was made up of about 240 treatment-naive NSCLC patients whose localized lung tumors had been resected. The research as a whole found: Higher T cell density in blood was associated with longer overall survival, whereas higher clonality in adjacent lung was associated with shorter survival. Because multi-region sequencing of the tumors was not done, intratumor heterogeneity could not be ruled out. A median of approximately 57 of the top 100 tumor clones were detected in paired uninvolved adjacent lung, and about 29 of these tumor clones were also found among the top 100 clones of the paired uninvolved adjacent lung. Uninvolved tumor-adjacent lung showed the highest T cell clonality, higher than tumor, which suggests more focused antigenic responses in the uninvolved tumor-adjacent lung. Since the design was exploratory, TCR variables were selected using unadjusted p-values with no false-discovery rate correction.

Sequences SEHNR (CDR1) and FQNEAQ (CDR2) are obtained from the germline V gene (reference sequence). V loses 2 bases of germline sequence and J loses 4 bases, and the interval between the two ends is 15 bases. The CDR3 spans 15 residues, from the cysteine through the phenylalanine. The entry retains the CDR3 DNA only, 45 bases that are in frame from base 1. As for this clone: Its antigen target is currently unknown. No quality values exist for individual bases; no much larger clone is one base distant.

At diagnosis, tumor, uninvolved tumor-adjacent lung and peripheral blood were collected and then preserved as a mix of FFPE and fresh-frozen material. For TCR repertoire profiling, blood samples were analyzed as peripheral blood mononuclear cells. TCR beta CDR3 regions were sequenced from DNA using the immunoSEQ Assay. The original pipeline was this. T cell density was computed as TCR beta template counts normalized to usable DNA estimated by amplifying housekeeping genes. Using the preseqR package, richness was estimated by extrapolating to 120,000 templates for tissue samples and 400,000 templates for PBMC samples. Clonality was defined as one minus Pielou's evenness. To identify tissue-enriched TCRs, differential abundance testing was run on productive amino-acid clonotypes with a minimum total count of 5 and an alpha of 0.1. The Jaccard Index and the Morisita Overlap Index were used to measure repertoire overlap between compartments. GLIPH clustered TCR beta CDR3s with public tetramer-defined viral CDR3s; viral motifs required at least three viral sequences plus V-gene enrichment. Entries here come from immuneACCESS through TCRdb and include only in-frame sequences with V and J called. Some clones fail to appear in such tables; in the studies checked, an unresolved V gene covers under half of the shortfall, and the cause of the remainder is unknown. V and J calls and clone size are given by that table; D and trimming were obtained from the DNA. The sample yields approximately 61,000 clones; 80% to 90% were counted once. The top ten clonotypes cover over 4% of the sample.

The sequence was collected from a woman between 40 and 69 years old with stage I lung adenocarcinoma. The chain couples TRBV7-9 to TRBJ2-7; D gene: possibly TRBD1, on 6 matching bases. This sample comprised peripheral blood, obtained before any cancer treatment. The CDR3 region has the sequence CASSLLQGIYYEQYF. The DNA sequence is given as TGTGCCAGCAGCTTACTACAGGGAATATATTACGAGCAGTACTTC.